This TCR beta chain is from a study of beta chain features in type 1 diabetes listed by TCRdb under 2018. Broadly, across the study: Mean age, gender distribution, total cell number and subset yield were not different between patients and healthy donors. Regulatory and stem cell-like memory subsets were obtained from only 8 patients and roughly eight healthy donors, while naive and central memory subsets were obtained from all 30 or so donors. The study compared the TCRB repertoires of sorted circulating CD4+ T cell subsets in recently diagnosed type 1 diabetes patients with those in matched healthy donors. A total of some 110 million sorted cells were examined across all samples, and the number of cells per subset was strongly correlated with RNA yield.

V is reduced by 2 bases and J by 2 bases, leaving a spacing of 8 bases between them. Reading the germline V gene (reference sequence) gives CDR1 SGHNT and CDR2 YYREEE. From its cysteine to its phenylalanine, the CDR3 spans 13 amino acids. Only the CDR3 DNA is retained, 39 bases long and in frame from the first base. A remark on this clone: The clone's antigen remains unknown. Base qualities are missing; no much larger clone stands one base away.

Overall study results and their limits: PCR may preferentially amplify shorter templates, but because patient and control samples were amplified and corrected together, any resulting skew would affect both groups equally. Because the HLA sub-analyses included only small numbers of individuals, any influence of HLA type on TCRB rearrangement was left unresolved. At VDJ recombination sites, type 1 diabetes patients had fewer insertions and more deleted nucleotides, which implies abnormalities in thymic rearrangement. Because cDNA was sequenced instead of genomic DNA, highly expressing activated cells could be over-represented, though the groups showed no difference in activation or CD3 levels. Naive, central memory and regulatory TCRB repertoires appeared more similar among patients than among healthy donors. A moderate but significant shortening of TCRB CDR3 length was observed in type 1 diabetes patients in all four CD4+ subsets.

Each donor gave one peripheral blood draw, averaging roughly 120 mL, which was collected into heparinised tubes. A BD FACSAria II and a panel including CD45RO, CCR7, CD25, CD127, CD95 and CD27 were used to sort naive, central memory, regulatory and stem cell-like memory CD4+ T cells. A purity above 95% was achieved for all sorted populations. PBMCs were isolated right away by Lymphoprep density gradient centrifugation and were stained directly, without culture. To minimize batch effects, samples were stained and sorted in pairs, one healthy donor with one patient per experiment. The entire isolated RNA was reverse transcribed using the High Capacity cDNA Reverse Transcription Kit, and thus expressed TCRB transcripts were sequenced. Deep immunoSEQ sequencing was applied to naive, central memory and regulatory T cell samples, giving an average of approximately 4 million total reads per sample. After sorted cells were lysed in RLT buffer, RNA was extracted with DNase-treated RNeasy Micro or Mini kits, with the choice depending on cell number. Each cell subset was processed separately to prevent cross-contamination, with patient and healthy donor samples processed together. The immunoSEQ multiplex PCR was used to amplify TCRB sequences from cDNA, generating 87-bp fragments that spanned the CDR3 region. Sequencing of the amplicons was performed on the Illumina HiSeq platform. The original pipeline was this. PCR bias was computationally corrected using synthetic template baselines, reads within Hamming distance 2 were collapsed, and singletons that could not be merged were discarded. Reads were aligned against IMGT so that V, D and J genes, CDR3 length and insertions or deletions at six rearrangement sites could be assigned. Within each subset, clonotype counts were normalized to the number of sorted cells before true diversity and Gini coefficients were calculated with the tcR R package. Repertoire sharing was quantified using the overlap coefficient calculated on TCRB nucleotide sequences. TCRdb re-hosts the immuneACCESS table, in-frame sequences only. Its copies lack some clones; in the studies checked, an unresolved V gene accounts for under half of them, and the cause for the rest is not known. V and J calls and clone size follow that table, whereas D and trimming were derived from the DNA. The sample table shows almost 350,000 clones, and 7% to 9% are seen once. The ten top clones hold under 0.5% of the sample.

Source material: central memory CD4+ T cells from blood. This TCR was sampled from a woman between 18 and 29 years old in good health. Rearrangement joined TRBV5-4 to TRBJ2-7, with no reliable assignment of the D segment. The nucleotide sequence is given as TGTGCCAGCAGCTTCGCCAGAACCTACGAGCAGTACTTC. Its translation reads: CASSFARTYEQYF.